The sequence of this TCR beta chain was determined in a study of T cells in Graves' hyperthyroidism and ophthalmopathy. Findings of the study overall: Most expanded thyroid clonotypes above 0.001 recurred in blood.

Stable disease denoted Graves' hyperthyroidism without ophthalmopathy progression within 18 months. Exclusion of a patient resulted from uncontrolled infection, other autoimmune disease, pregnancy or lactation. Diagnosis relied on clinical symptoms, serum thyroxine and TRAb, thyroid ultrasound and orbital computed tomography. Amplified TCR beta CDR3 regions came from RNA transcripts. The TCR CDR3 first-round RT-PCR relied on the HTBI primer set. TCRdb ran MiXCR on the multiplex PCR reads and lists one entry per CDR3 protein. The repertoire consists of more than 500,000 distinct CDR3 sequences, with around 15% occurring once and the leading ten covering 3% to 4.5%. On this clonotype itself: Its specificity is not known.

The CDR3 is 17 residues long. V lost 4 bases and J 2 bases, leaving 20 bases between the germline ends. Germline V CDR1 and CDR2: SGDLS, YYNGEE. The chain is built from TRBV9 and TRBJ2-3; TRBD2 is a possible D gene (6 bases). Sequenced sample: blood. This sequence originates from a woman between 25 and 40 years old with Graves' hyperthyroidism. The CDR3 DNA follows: TGTGCCAGCAGCCCCTCCTTTGGGACTGGATCCACAGATACGCAGTATTTT. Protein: CASSPSFGTGSTDTQYF.